A single sample gave rise to the 26 T cell receptor beta chains below, sequenced in a study of blood T cell repertoires in COVID-19. Profiled with immunoSEQ multiplex PCR; TCRdb holds only in-frame clones, not every one. The sample shows approximately 350,000 clones, 87% of them seen only once. The sample consisted of PBMCs or T cells enriched from blood (not recorded which). The source of these receptors is a woman aged 25 to 39 who had recovered from COVID-19.

With regard to this clone: Within the sample, other DNA sequences also encode this same CDR3. The rearrangement joins TRBV7-9 to TRBJ1-2, with D possibly matching TRBD1 (6 bases). The CDR3 runs to 13 residues. CDR1 and CDR2 (germline): SEHNR, FQNEAQ (reference sequence). Trimming removed 5 bases from V and 5 bases from J, with 12 bases in between. The CDR3 nucleotides read TGTGCCAGCAGCCCAGGACAGCGATATGGCTACACCTTC. Translated: CASSPGQRYGYTF.

This chain links TRBV7-9 with TRBJ1-5; D gene ambiguous. Germline CDR1 SEHNR, CDR2 FQNEAQ (reference sequence). The CDR3 has 12 residues. V lost 3 bases and J 6 bases, leaving 6 bases between the germline ends. The CDR3 reads CASSLEGQPQHF. In DNA, the CDR3 is TGTGCCAGCAGCTTGGAGGGTCAGCCCCAGCATTTT.

This clone has just one count. The V and J genes are TRBV15 and TRBJ1-2; TRBD1 aligns across 7 bases. The CDR3 sequence is 13 residues long. The V segment lost 7 bases and the J segment 7 bases; nucleotides outside the gene matches: 9. Germline V lookup: CDR1 LNHNV, CDR2 YYDKDF (reference sequence). CDR3 in DNA: TGTGCCACCAATATGGACAGGTCGGCTGGCTACACCTTC. As protein: CATNMDRSAGYTF.

The chain is built from TRBV3-1 (or the pseudogene TRBV3-2) and TRBJ2-3, with 7 bases identical to TRBD1. CDR1 and CDR2 from the germline V gene are LGHDT and YNNKEL (reference sequence). The CDR3 runs to 14 residues. V gave up 6 bases and J gave up 2 bases; unmatched junction bases: 5. CDR3 DNA: TGTGCCAGCAGTCGAGACAGGGCCACAGATACGCAGTATTTT. This encodes CASSRDRATDTQYF.

The chain joins TRBV28 to TRBJ1-5; a possible D gene is TRBD1 (6 bases). Germline V gene sequence: CDR1 MDHEN, CDR2 SYDVKM. The CDR3 runs to 15 residues. V lost 5 bases to trimming and J lost 6 bases, with 17 bases between them. CDR3 sequence reads: CASSPRRQVGQPQHF. CDR3 sequence (DNA): TGTGCCAGCAGTCCCCGGCGACAGGTCGGTCAGCCCCAGCATTTT.

The V call is TRBV9, the J call TRBJ2-2, with 8 bases lining up with TRBD2. CDR1 is SGDLS and CDR2 is YYNGEE in the germline V gene. The CDR3 runs 16 residues. The junction had 10 bases not matched to a gene; V was cut back by 6 bases and J by 3 bases. The CDR3 spells CASNMGLAGDTGELFF. The CDR3 nucleotides read TGTGCCAGCAACATGGGGCTAGCGGGCGACACCGGGGAGCTGTTTTTT. Looking up the rest from reference TRBV9 and TRBJ2-2 gives the full variable domain: DSGVTQTPKHLITATGQRVTLRCSPRSGDLSVYWYQQSLDQGLQFLIQYYNGEERAKGNILERFSAQQFPDLHSELNLSSLELGDSALYFCASNMGLAGDTGELFFGEGSRLTVL.

V usage is TRBV30 and J usage is TRBJ1-1; 10 bases are a match to TRBD1. Per the germline V gene, CDR1 is GTSNPN and CDR2 is SVGIG (reference sequence). Trimming took 0 bases from V and 1 from J; bases not matched to a gene: 5. The length of the CDR3 is 16 residues. CDR3 region: CAWSVRQGAGNTEAFF. The CDR3 region has the DNA TGTGCCTGGAGTGTTCGACAGGGGGCGGGGAACACTGAAGCTTTCTTT.

This clone was seen just once. The genes are TRBV5-1 and TRBJ2-2, with a tentative D call TRBD1 (6 bases). The CDR3 extends over 14 amino acids. The germline V and J ends were trimmed by 6 bases and 1 base, with 10 bases remaining between them. Germline CDR1 reads SGHRS; CDR2 reads YFSETQ. The DNA of the CDR3 is TGCGCCAGCACCCGGACAGAGAACACCGGGGAGCTGTTTTTT. Translation: CASTRTENTGELFF.

This clone was observed once. The chain is built from TRBV27 and TRBJ2-7; 7 bases fit TRBD2. The germline V gene has CDR1 MNHEY and CDR2 SMNVEV (reference sequence). The trim removed 4 bases at V and 2 bases at J, leaving 11 bases unmatched. The CDR3 is 16 residues long. The CDR3 nucleotides are TGTGCCAGCAGTTCCCCCGGGCTAGCGGATACCTACGAGCAGTACTTC. Translated: CASSSPGLADTYEQYF.

The chain carries TRBV11-2 and TRBJ2-7, with D possibly TRBD2 on 6 matching bases. The V gene's germline CDR1 is SGHAT and CDR2 FQNNGV. Between the trimmed V and J ends, which lost 7 bases and 3 bases, there was a span of 22 bases. This CDR3 is 16 amino acids long. CDR3 sequence reads: CASIQTPGLSYYEQYF. The DNA for the CDR3 is TGTGCCAGCATCCAAACCCCGGGACTCTCCTACTACGAGCAGTACTTC. The full variable domain, rest sourced from reference TRBV11-2 and TRBJ2-7, is EAGVAQSPRYKIIEKRQSVAFWCNPISGHATLYWYQQILGQGPKLLIQFQNNGVVDDSQLPKDRFSAERLKGVDSTLKIQPAKLEDSAVYLCASIQTPGLSYYEQYFGPGTRLTVT.

The J gene is TRBJ2-1, the V gene TRBV28; 9 bases align to TRBD2. This CDR3 is 17 amino acids long. J lost 8 bases, V lost 6 bases, and 17 bases had no gene match. Germline loops: CDR1 MDHEN, CDR2 SYDVKM. As DNA, the CDR3 is TGTGCCAGCAGGAGTTATAGCAGCGGGAGGTACAAATATGAGCAGTTCTTC. As protein: CASRSYSSGRYKYEQFF.

This clone has a single count. CDR3 sequence (DNA): TGTGCCATCAGTGACTCTCTTTCAGATCAGCCCCAGCATTTT. Translated, it gives CAISDSLSDQPQHF. The V call is TRBV10-3, the J call TRBJ1-5; D is unresolved. This CDR3 comprises 14 residues. Trimming took off 3 bases at V and 5 bases at J, with 11 bases between the two ends. Germline V lookup: CDR1 ENHRY, CDR2 SYGVKD.

The V gene is TRBV19, the J gene TRBJ1-2; D remains ambiguous. V gave up 6 bases and J gave up 5 bases, with 10 bases separating them. CDR3 size: 12 residues. CDR1 is LNHDA and CDR2 is SQIVND in the germline V gene (reference sequence). CDR3 loop: CASSYNEYGYTF. As DNA, the CDR3 is TGTGCCAGTAGCTATAATGAGTATGGCTACACCTTC.

This chain joins TRBV7-2 and TRBJ1-5; D is perhaps TRBD1 (5 bases). V was shortened by 3 bases and J by 6 bases, with 15 bases between the two germline ends. The germline V gene has CDR1 SGHTA and CDR2 FQGNSA. CDR3 length equals 15 residues. Written as DNA, the CDR3 is TGTGCCAGCAGCTTTTTAGGGGCCAATTTTCAGCCCCAGCATTTT. Translated, it gives CASSFLGANFQPQHF.

The chain uses TRBV5-4 and TRBJ1-1, with 9 bases matching TRBD1. The CDR3 has 16 residues. Germline V gives CDR1 SGHNT, CDR2 YYREEE (reference sequence). Trimming took 4 bases from V and 1 from J; bases not matched to a gene: 8. CDR3 amino acids: CASSLTGDRENTEAFF. The DNA of the CDR3 is TGTGCCAGCAGCCTCACAGGGGACAGGGAGAACACTGAAGCTTTCTTT.

The CDR3, as DNA: TGTGCCATCGGCCGGAGAGGTGGTGAGCAGTTCTTC. This codes for CAIGRRGGEQFF. The chain carries TRBV27 and TRBJ2-1; D not certain. The CDR3 totals 12 residues. Germline-derived CDR1 and CDR2 are MNHEY and SMNVEV (reference sequence). V lost 10 bases to trimming and J lost 9 bases, with 16 bases between them.

The chain links TRBV7-9 to TRBJ1-1, with a tentative D call TRBD1 (6 bases). Between the trimmed V and J ends, which lost 1 base and 5 bases, there was a span of 20 bases. Looked up from germline, CDR1 is SEHNR and CDR2 is FQNEAQ (reference sequence). The CDR3 runs 17 residues. Here the CDR3 DNA reads TGTGCCAGCAGCTTAGGAGGATCTCAGGGGTCGCGGACTGAAGCTTTCTTT. Its translation is CASSLGGSQGSRTEAFF.

J is TRBJ1-2 and V is TRBV11-2; D is possibly TRBD1 (6 bases). The germline V gene has CDR1 SGHAT and CDR2 FQNNGV. CDR3 size: 14 residues. Trimming removed 2 bases from V and 4 bases from J, with 11 bases in between. The CDR3 bases are TGTGCCAGCAGCTTAACGGGACAACTCTATGGCTACACCTTC. Its translation: CASSLTGQLYGYTF.

This chain uses TRBV2 with TRBJ2-2; D remains ambiguous. V shed 4 bases and J shed 7 bases, with 7 bases lying between them. This CDR3 region has 12 residues. Germline CDR1 and CDR2: SNHLY and FYNNEI. The CDR3 loop is CASSGSGGELFF. CDR3 sequence (DNA): TGTGCCAGCAGTGGCTCAGGCGGGGAGCTGTTTTTT.

V gene TRBV30 combines with J gene TRBJ2-2; D is unclear. Trimming stripped 4 bases from V and 6 bases from J, with 6 bases between. CDR1 and CDR2 (germline): GTSNPN, SVGIG (reference sequence). The CDR3 contains 11 residues. The CDR3 nucleotides are TGTGCCTGGACCTTAGCCGGGGAGCTGTTTTTT. It specifies CAWTLAGELFF.

This sequence joins TRBV27 and TRBJ2-7, with 9 bases matching TRBD1. This CDR3 contains 16 residues. V gave up 4 bases and J gave up 4 bases; unmatched junction bases: 11. CDR1 MNHEY and CDR2 SMNVEV come from the germline V gene (reference sequence). CDR3 protein: CASSSSGQGGGYEQYF. The CDR3 DNA reads as TGTGCCAGCAGTTCCTCGGGACAGGGAGGAGGTTACGAGCAGTACTTC.

Points on this clone: Other DNA sequences in the same sample also yield this CDR3. The J gene is TRBJ1-1, the V gene TRBV7-9, with 9 positions matching TRBD1. This CDR3 spans 14 amino acids. Germline assignment: CDR1 SEHNR and CDR2 FQNEAQ (reference sequence). J was trimmed by 2 bases and V by 5 bases; bases with no gene match: 3. CDR3 protein: CASSLTGGNTEAFF. The CDR3 DNA follows: TGTGCCAGCAGCCTTACAGGGGGCAACACTGAAGCTTTCTTT.

The chain has TRBV5-1 and TRBJ1-2, with 9 bases matching TRBD1. Germline CDR1 SGHRS, CDR2 YFSETQ. The CDR3 has 16 amino acids. V gave up 2 bases and J gave up 5 bases; unmatched junction bases: 10. CDR3 protein: CASSLRVQGATYGYTF. The CDR3 DNA is TGCGCCAGCAGCTTAAGGGTACAGGGGGCGACTTATGGCTACACCTTC. The variable domain in full, with the rest retrieved from reference TRBV5-1 and TRBJ1-2, is KAGVTQTPRYLIKTRGQQVTLSCSPISGHRSVSWYQQTPGQGLQFLFEYFSETQRNKGNFPGRFSGRQFSNSRSEMNVSTLELGDSALYLCASSLRVQGATYGYTFGSGTRLTVV.

The chain couples TRBV5-1 to TRBJ2-7; TRBD2 agrees at 11 bases. This CDR3 comprises 15 residues. J gave up 3 bases and V 4 bases, and 6 bases lay outside the gene matches. CDR1 and CDR2 (germline): SGHRS, YFSETQ. The CDR3 DNA reads as TGCGCCAGCAGCCCCGCACTAGCGGGGGTCTACGAGCAGTACTTC. Its translation is CASSPALAGVYEQYF.

The chain recombines TRBV9 with TRBJ2-1; D gene unclear. CDR1 is SGDLS, CDR2 YYNGEE, per germline. V was clipped by 0 bases and J by 7 bases, with 11 bases between them. This CDR3 contains 14 residues. CDR3 residues: CASSVAPSSNEQFF. DNA of the CDR3: TGTGCCAGCAGCGTAGCCCCCTCTTCGAATGAGCAGTTCTTC.

This sequence joins TRBV19 and TRBJ2-7; 11 positions agree with TRBD1. CDR3 length: 14 residues. After removal of 5 bases from V and 7 bases from J, the junction contained 7 bases not matched to a gene. Germline CDR1 and CDR2: LNHDA and SQIVND (reference sequence). DNA of the CDR3: TGTGCCAGTAGTCCAGGACAGGGGGCGCAAGAGCAGTACTTC. Translated: CASSPGQGAQEQYF.